This is a list of T cell receptor beta chains from one sample in a study of technical replicates of blood from a handful of donors. Libraries were prepared by immunoSEQ multiplex PCR; TCRdb keeps only in-frame clonotypes and omits some of them. The data contain about 13,000 clones, about 86% of them seen just once; the ten biggest clones take up approximately 10%. Material: PBMCs. The receptors were sampled from a human donor in good health. CDR3s leave out the opening cysteine and the closing phenylalanine or tryptophan. Each record gives: CDR3 protein, V gene, J gene, clone size. For some rows the clone size is stated as once, few or many, or as a class when expanded; others skip it.

ASSLKQVNTEAF	TRBV6-5	TRBJ1-1	-
ASSPPTGGYNEQF	TRBV18	TRBJ2-1	once
ASSLGLADNEQF	TRBV7-9	TRBJ2-1	-
ASRTSGSYEQY	TRBV10-2	TRBJ2-7	-
AISDSGLAMNTGELF	TRBV10-3	TRBJ2-2	-
SVEASGVGGELF	TRBV29-1	TRBJ2-2	-
ASSPLPGGYNEQF	TRBV18	TRBJ2-1	-
ASSRSQTGVSYEQY	TRBV27	TRBJ2-7	-
ASSEEGRGPEKLF	TRBV6-1	TRBJ1-4	-
ASSEGVGQGYGYT	TRBV5-4	TRBJ1-2	-
ASGSPGGELF	TRBV12-5	TRBJ2-2	few
ASGFGQGASGELF	TRBV12-5	TRBJ2-2	-
ASSLGPIFTQNNYGYT	TRBV7-9	TRBJ1-2	-
SVGPTGGLWSSYNEQF	TRBV29-1	TRBJ2-1	-
ASSYSAGREDEQY	TRBV6-5	TRBJ2-7	-
ASSEWPSEVIAQY	TRBV2	TRBJ2-5	once
ASSPIILAGAPYEQY	TRBV27	TRBJ2-7	-
ASSPDRGEVQPQH	TRBV18	TRBJ1-5	-
ASRIVGTGYGYT	TRBV19	TRBJ1-2	-
ASTDGLAVTDTQY	TRBV6-5	TRBJ2-3	-
ASSLDSVNTEAF	TRBV11-3	TRBJ1-1	once
ASSRGQGGTGELF	TRBV5-6	TRBJ2-2	-
ASSPQSGLDTQY	TRBV5-1	TRBJ2-3	-
ATAPGLGAYEQY	TRBV10-2	TRBJ2-7	-
ATTPGQSSYEQY	TRBV7-9	TRBJ2-7	-
ASSEAASIPYNEQF	TRBV6-1	TRBJ2-1	once
ASRPGTEGQPQH	TRBV27	TRBJ1-5	few
ASSFVASGSGAGELF	TRBV27	TRBJ2-2	-
ASSLLGEGQETQY	TRBV5-4	TRBJ2-5	-
ASSQDRAGGNEQF	TRBV4-1	TRBJ2-1	-
ASSDIRGQTNTGELF	TRBV19	TRBJ2-2	-
ASSGERPQETQY	TRBV5-4	TRBJ2-5	-
ASSLSGTSGRGGGELF	TRBV27	TRBJ2-2	-
ASSVGTGNRHTQY	TRBV7-9	TRBJ2-3	-
ASSTAGGPSYEQY	TRBV9	TRBJ2-7	once
ASSPGTGGRTEAF	TRBV19	TRBJ1-1	-
AWSTNTGGEAF	TRBV30	TRBJ1-1	-
ASSYSGSYSGNTIY	TRBV6-5	TRBJ1-3	-
ASSGGTGPNQPQH	TRBV5-8	TRBJ1-5	-
SVPTRGASTDTQY	TRBV29-1	TRBJ2-3	-